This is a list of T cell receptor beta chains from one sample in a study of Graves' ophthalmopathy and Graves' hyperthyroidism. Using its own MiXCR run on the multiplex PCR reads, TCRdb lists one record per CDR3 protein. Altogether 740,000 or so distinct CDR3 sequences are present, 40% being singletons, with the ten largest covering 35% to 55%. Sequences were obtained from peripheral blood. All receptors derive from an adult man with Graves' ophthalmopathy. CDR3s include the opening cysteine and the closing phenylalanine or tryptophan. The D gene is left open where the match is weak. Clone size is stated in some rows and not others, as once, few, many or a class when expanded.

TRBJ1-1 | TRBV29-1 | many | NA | TGCAGCGTTGCCAGGGCGAACACTGAAGCTTTCTTT | CSVARANTEAFF
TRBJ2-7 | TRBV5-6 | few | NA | TGTGCCAGCAGCCCTGATCCACCCTACGAGCAGTACTTC | CASSPDPPYEQYF
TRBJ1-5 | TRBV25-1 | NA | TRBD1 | TGTGCCAGCAGTGCGTCAGGGGGTAACTATGGACAGCATTTT | CASSASGGNYGQHF
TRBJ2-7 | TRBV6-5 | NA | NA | TGTGCCAGCAGTCCATCCCCGCAAATTTCCTACGAGCAGTACTTC | CASSPSPQISYEQYF
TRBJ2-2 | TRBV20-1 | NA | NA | TGCAGTGCTAGGCCGGGGAAAGCCACCGGGGAGCTGTTTTTT | CSARPGKATGELFF
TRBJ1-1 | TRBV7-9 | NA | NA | TGTGCCAGCAGCTTGGGGTGGGGGGGGCTCAACACTGAAGCTTTCTTT | CASSLGWGGLNTEAFF
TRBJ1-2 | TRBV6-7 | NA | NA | TGTGCCAGCAGCCGATATTCGCTTGACTACACCTTC | CASSRYSLDYTF
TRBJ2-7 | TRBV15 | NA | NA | TGTGCCACCAGCAGGGCCAACTATTACGAGCAGTACTTC | CATSRANYYEQYF
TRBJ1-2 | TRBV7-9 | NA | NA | TGTGCCAGCAGCCCCAAGGGAAACCGCTATGGCTACACCTTC | CASSPKGNRYGYTF
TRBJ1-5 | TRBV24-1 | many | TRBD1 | TGTGCCACCAGTGACCGGGACAGGGGTAATCAGCCCCAGCATTTT | CATSDRDRGNQPQHF
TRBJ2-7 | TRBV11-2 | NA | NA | TGTGCCAGCAGCTTTAAACACGAGCAGTACTTC | CASSFKHEQYF
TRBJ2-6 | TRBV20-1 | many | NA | TGCAGTGCTACGAGACTGACCCTTATGAGCAACGTCCTGACTTTC | CSATRLTLMSNVLTF
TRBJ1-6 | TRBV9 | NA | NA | TGTGCCAGCAGCTCCGAGGTTCCGACCTCACCCCTCCACTTT | CASSSEVPTSPLHF
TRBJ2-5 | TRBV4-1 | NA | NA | TGCGCCAGCAGCCTTACCGGGACTTGGGGGACCCAGTACTTC | CASSLTGTWGTQYF
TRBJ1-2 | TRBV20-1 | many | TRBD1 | TGCAGTGCTTCCTCGGGACAGGGAAATGGCTACACCTTC | CSASSGQGNGYTF
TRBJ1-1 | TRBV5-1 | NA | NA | TGCGCCAGCACCTCGTCCCCAACTACAGTCGACGCTTTCTTT | CASTSSPTTVDAFF
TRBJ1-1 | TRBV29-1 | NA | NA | TGCAGCTTAGCCGAGGGGATGAACACTGAAGCTTTCTTT | CSLAEGMNTEAFF
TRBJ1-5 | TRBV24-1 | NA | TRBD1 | TGTGCCACCAGTGACCCAGGGACAGGGGTCGACCCCCAGCATTTT | CATSDPGTGVDPQHF
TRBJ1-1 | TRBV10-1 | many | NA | TGCGCCAGCAGTGAATCAGGTTGGAAAAGTGGTGAAGCTTTCTTT | CASSESGWKSGEAFF
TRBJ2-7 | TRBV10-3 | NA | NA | TGTGCCATCAGCGACGACCGGGACCCAAGCAATGAGCAGTACTTC | CAISDDRDPSNEQYF
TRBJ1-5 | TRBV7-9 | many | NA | TGTGCCAGCAGCTTAGGGGGGCTTCACGTGCCCCAGCATTTT | CASSLGGLHVPQHF
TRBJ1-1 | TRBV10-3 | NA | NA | TGTGCCAGCAGGCCACACTTGAACACTGAAGCTTTCTTT | CASRPHLNTEAFF
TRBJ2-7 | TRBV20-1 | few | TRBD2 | TGCAGTGCTAGATCACTAGCGGCCTCCTACGAGCAGTACTTC | CSARSLAASYEQYF
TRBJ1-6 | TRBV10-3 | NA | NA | TGTGCCATCAGTGAAGGAGCGGAGCAGCCCCTCCACTTT | CAISEGAEQPLHF
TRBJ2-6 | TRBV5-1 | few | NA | TGCGCCAGCAGCTTTGACATCTCTGGGGCCAACGTCCTGACTTTC | CASSFDISGANVLTF
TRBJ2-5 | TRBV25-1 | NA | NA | TGTGCCAGCAGTGTTCCGGACGGAGCCCAGTACTTC | CASSVPDGAQYF
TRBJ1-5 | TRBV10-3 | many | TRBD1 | TGTGCCATCAGGGGGACAGCCAATCAGCCCCAGCATTTT | CAIRGTANQPQHF
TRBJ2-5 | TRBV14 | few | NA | TGTGCCAGCAGCCAAGGATTAGGGGCCGTATGGGAGACCCAGTACTTC | CASSQGLGAVWETQYF
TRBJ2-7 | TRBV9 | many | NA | TGTGCCAGCAGCGTAGGGCAGGGGACCTCCTACGAGCAGTACTTC | CASSVGQGTSYEQYF
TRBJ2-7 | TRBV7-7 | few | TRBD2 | TGTGCTAGCAGTTCGACTAGCGCCGAGCAGTACTTC | CASSSTSAEQYF
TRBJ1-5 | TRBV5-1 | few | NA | TGCGCCAGCAGCTTGGATGTGGATCAGCCCCAGCATTTT | CASSLDVDQPQHF
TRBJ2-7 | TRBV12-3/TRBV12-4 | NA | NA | TGTGCCAGCAGTTTAGGACAAGGGGTTTTAAGGGAGCAGTACTTC | CASSLGQGVLREQYF
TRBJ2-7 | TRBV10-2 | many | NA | TGCGCCAGCAGTGTATCTTTTTACGAGCAGTACTTC | CASSVSFYEQYF
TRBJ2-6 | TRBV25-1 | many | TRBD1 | TGTGCCAGCAGTGGAGGGACAGGGAATGCGGCTGGGGCCAACGTCCTGACTTTC | CASSGGTGNAAGANVLTF
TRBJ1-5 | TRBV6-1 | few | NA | TGTGCCAGCAGTCACGGGGCAAAGCAGCCCCAGCATTTT | CASSHGAKQPQHF
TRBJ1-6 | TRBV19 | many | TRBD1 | TGTGCCAGTAGGCGGACAGGGGGCGAGCAATCCCTCCACTTT | CASRRTGGEQSLHF
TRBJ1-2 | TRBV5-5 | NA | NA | TGTGCCAGCATCCTCGAGGGCGGGAGCTACACCTTC | CASILEGGSYTF
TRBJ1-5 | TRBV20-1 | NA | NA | TGCAGTGCTAGTCGCCAGGGGAACAGCAATCAGCCCCAGCATTTT | CSASRQGNSNQPQHF
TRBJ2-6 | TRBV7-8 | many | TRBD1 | TGTGCCAGCAGCTACGGCAGGGGGCCTGGGGCCAACGTCCTGACTTTC | CASSYGRGPGANVLTF
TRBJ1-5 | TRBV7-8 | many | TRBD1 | TGTGCCAGCAGCTTTAACAGGGGCGACAATCAGCCCCAGCATTTT | CASSFNRGDNQPQHF